Each of the 11 T cell receptor beta chains below was sequenced from the same sample in a study of blood T cells in healthy people across ages. Next came a second PCR, run for roughly 6 to 11 cycles, which used a sample-barcoded 5' primer along with a J-beta primer mix. TCRdb re-derived calls from the 5' RACE reads in MiXCR, one entry per CDR3 protein. The sample lists around 1.5 million distinct CDR3 sequences; 45% to 70% were seen once. Sequencing input: blood. The receptor set was obtained from a man in his late teens or twenties in good health.

The chain is built from TRBV7-9 and TRBJ1-2; TRBD1 matches 7 bases. This CDR3 has 15 amino acids. The ends lost 6 bases at V and 3 bases at J; junction bases unmatched: 10. Germline-derived CDR1 and CDR2 are SEHNR and FQNEAQ (reference sequence). The CDR3 loop reads CASSSTSGTDYGYTF. The CDR3 nucleotides read TGTGCCAGCAGTTCCACGTCCGGGACAGACTATGGCTACACCTTC.

This chain joins TRBV7-9 and TRBJ2-1; TRBD2 matches at 11 bases. CDR3 size: 19 residues. CDR1 is SEHNR, CDR2 FQNEAQ, per germline (reference sequence). The trim removed 2 bases at V and 8 bases at J, leaving 17 bases unmatched. The CDR3, as DNA: TGTGCCAGCAGCTTAATTACTAGCGGGAGATTCCCCCCGCCCCATGAGCAGTTCTTC. Amino acids: CASSLITSGRFPPPHEQFF.

This clonotype came up a few times. This sequence joins TRBV7-6 and TRBJ2-6; 9 positions agree with TRBD1. V gave up 5 bases and J gave up 12 bases; unmatched junction bases: 20. Germline CDR1 is SGHVS and CDR2 is FNYEAQ. The CDR3 totals 18 residues. In DNA form, the CDR3 reads TGTGCCAGCAGCCCCCTACGGGACAGGGTGCCCCTACAGGGCGTCCTGACTTTC. Protein sequence: CASSPLRDRVPLQGVLTF.

The chain joins TRBV20-1 to TRBJ2-5; D is unclear. The CDR3 totals 10 residues. V dropped 5 bases and J dropped 3 bases, with 4 bases sitting between them. Germline V gene data show CDR1 as DFQATT and CDR2 as SNEGSKA (reference sequence). The CDR3 here is CSAEKETQYF. The CDR3 region has the DNA TGCAGTGCTGAAAAAGAGACCCAGTACTTC.

The rearrangement uses TRBV20-1 and TRBJ2-7; TRBD1 aligns across 7 bases. The V gene's germline CDR1 is DFQATT and CDR2 SNEGSKA (reference sequence). This CDR3 spans 15 amino acids. Losses at the gene ends were 5 bases for V and 5 bases for J; bases not matched to a gene: 15. The DNA of the CDR3 is TGCAGTGCTTACGACAGGGATCCGCCCTACGACGAGCAGTACTTC. This gives the protein CSAYDRDPPYDEQYF.

This clonotype was seen a handful of times. The chain combines TRBV29-1 with TRBJ1-2, with D unresolved. V dropped 3 bases and J dropped 7 bases, with 9 bases sitting between them. The CDR3 covers 11 residues. Germline lookup yields CDR1 SQVTM and CDR2 ANQGSEA. CDR3 sequence: CSVDRKGGYTF. CDR3 bases: TGCAGCGTTGACCGCAAAGGTGGCTACACCTTC.

V usage is TRBV27 and J usage is TRBJ2-7, with D hard to call. This CDR3 comprises 13 residues. Germline lookup yields CDR1 MNHEY and CDR2 SMNVEV (reference sequence). The ends were cut back, 6 bases at V and 0 bases at J, with 9 bases in the middle. CDR3 sequence (DNA): TGTGCCAGCAGACGACACTTCTCCTACGAGCAGTACTTC. Translation: CASRRHFSYEQYF.

This chain connects TRBV9 to TRBJ2-4; D tentatively reads TRBD1 or TRBD2 (5 bases each). The J call may be in error: the DNA end matches TRBJ2-7 better. Germline CDR1 is SGDLS and CDR2 is YYNGEE. The CDR3 is 13 residues long. The CDR3 loop reads CASSPPRDHEQYF. The CDR3 DNA follows: TGTGCCAGCAGCCCTCCCAGGGACCACGAGCAGTACTTC.

This sequence joins TRBV13 and TRBJ2-1; D is possibly TRBD2 (7 bases). The CDR3 is 15 residues long. Germline-derived CDR1 and CDR2 are PRHDT and FYEKMQ (reference sequence). Trimming pared 5 bases from V and 6 bases from J, leaving 17 bases between. DNA of the CDR3: TGTGCCAGCAGCCCCCGAGGGGGGGGGGCCAATGAGCAGTTCTTC. Translation gives CASSPRGGGANEQFF. Using reference TRBV13 and TRBJ2-1 for the parts outside the CDR3, the full variable domain is AAGVIQSPRHLIKEKRETATLKCYPIPRHDTVYWYQQGPGQDPQFLISFYEKMQSDKGSIPDRFSAQQFSDYHSELNMSSLELGDSALYFCASSPRGGGANEQFFGPGTRLTVL.

This clonotype came up a few times. This chain connects TRBV5-1 to TRBJ1-1, with 9 bases aligning to TRBD1. V lost 5 bases to trimming and J lost 1 base; unmatched junction nucleotides: 6. The CDR3 runs to 15 residues. Looked up from germline, CDR1 is SGHRS and CDR2 is YFSETQ. This chain's CDR3 is CASSTGGTGNTEAFF. DNA of the CDR3: TGCGCCAGCAGTACAGGGGGCACGGGGAACACTGAAGCTTTCTTT.

The V gene is TRBV6-6, the J gene TRBJ2-3; D is possibly TRBD1 (6 bases). The CDR3 runs to 16 residues. Trimming shortened V by 7 bases and J by 2 bases, and 19 bases separated the two germline ends. CDR1 is MNHNY and CDR2 is SVGAGI in the germline V gene (reference sequence). The CDR3 sequence: CASNDPEDSTTDTQYF. CDR3 nucleotides: TGTGCCAGCAACGATCCGGAGGACAGCACCACAGATACGCAGTATTTT.